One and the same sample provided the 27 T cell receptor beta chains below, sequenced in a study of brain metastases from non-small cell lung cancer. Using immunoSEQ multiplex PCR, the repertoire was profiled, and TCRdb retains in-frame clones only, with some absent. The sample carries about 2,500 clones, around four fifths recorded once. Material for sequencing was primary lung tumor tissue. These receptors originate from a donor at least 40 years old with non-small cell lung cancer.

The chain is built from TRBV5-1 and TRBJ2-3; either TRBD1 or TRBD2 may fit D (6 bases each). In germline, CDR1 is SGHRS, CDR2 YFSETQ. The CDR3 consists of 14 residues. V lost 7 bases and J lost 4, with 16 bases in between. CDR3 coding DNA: TGCGCCAGCGGAAGAGGGGGGCCGGCAGATACGCAGTATTTT. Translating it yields CASGRGGPADTQYF.

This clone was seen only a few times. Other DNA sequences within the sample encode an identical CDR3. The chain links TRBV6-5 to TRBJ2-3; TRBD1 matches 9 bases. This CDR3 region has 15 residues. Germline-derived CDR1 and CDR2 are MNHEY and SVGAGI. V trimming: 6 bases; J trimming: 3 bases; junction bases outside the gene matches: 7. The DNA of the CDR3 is TGTGCCAGCAGGTACCGGGACAGGGCAACAGATACGCAGTATTTT. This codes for CASRYRDRATDTQYF.

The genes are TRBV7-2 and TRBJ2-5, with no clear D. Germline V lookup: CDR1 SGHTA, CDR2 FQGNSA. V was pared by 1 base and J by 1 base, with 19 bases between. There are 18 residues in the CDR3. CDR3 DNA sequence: TGTGCCAGCAGCTTAGAAAGAAGTAGTCAGCCGTCCCAAGAGACCCAGTACTTC. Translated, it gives CASSLERSSQPSQETQYF.

CDR3 DNA: TGCAGCGTAACCGGGACAGTCTATGGCTACACCTTC. This encodes CSVTGTVYGYTF. The chain uses TRBV29-1 and TRBJ1-2; 7 bases agree with TRBD1. Germline loops: CDR1 SQVTM, CDR2 ANQGSEA. The CDR3 is made up of 12 amino acids. Unmatched junction bases numbered 5, after V lost 6 bases and J lost 4 bases.

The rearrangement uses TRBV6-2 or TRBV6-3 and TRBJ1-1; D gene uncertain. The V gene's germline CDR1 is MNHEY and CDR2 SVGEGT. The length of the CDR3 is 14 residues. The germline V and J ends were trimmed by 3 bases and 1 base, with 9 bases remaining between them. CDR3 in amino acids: CASSYDTANTEAFF. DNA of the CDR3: TGTGCCAGCAGTTATGACACTGCGAACACTGAAGCTTTCTTT.

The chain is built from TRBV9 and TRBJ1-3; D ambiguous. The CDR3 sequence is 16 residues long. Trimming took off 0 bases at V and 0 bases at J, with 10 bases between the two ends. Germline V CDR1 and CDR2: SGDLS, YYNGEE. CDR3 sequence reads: CASSVEVSLSGNTIYF. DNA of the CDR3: TGTGCCAGCAGCGTAGAGGTCAGTCTCTCTGGAAACACCATATATTTT. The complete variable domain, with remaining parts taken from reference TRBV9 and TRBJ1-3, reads DSGVTQTPKHLITATGQRVTLRCSPRSGDLSVYWYQQSLDQGLQFLIQYYNGEERAKGNILERFSAQQFPDLHSELNLSSLELGDSALYFCASSVEVSLSGNTIYFGEGSWLTVV.

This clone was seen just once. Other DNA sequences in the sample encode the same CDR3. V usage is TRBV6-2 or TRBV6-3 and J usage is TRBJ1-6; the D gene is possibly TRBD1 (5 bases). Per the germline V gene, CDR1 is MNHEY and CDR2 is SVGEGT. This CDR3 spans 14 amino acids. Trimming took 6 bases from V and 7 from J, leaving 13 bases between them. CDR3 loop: CASSPDRGNSPLHF. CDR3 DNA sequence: TGTGCCAGCAGCCCCGACAGAGGGAATTCACCCCTCCACTTT.

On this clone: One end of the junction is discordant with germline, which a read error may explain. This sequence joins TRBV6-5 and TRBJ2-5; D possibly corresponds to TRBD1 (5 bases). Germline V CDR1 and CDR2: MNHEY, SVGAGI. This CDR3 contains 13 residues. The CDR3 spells CVSSSGYQETQYF. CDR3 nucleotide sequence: TGTGTCAGCAGTTCAGGGTACCAAGAGACCCAGTACTTC.

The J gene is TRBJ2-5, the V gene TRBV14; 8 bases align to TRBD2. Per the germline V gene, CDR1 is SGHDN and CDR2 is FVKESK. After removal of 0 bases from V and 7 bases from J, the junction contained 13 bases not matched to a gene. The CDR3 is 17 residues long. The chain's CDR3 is CASSQEKAGELKGTQYF. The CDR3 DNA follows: TGTGCCAGCAGCCAAGAGAAAGCGGGGGAGCTTAAGGGGACCCAGTACTTC.

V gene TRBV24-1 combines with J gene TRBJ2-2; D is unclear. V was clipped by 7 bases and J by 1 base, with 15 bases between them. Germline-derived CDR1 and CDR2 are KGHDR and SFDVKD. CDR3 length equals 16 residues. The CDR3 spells CATSPPGDLNTGELFF. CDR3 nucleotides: TGTGCCACCAGCCCCCCCGGAGATCTGAACACCGGGGAGCTGTTTTTT.

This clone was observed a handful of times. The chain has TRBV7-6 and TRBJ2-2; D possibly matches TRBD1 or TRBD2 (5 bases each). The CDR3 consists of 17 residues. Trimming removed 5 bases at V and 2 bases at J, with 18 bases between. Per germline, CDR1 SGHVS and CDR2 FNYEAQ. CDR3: CASSPTLGTANTGELFF. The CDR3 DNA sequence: TGTGCCAGCAGCCCAACTCTCGGGACGGCAAACACCGGGGAGCTGTTTTTT.

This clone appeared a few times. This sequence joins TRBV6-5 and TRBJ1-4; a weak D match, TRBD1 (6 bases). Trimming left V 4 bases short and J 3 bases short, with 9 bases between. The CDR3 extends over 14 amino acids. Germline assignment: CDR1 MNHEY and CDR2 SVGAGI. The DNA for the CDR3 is TGTGCCAGCAGTTTAGGGGGACCTAATGAAAAACTGTTTTTT. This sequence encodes CASSLGGPNEKLFF.

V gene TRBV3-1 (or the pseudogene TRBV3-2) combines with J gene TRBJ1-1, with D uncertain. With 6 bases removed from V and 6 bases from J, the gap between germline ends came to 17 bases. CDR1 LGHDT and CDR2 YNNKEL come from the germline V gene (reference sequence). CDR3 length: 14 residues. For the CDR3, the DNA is TGTGCCAGCAGTCAAACGGCCGCTGGGGCTGAAGCTTTCTTT. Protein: CASSQTAAGAEAFF.

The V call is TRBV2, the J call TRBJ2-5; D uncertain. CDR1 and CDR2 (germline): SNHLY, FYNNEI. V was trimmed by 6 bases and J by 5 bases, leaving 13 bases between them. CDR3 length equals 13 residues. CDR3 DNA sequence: TGTGCCAGCAGGACAACTCTCGGGGAGACCCAGTACTTC. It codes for CASRTTLGETQYF.

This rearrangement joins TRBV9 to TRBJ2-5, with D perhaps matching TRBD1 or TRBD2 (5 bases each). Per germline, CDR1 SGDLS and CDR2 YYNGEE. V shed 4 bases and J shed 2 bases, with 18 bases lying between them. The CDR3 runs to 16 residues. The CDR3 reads CASSPRPGRLQETQYF. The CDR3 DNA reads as TGTGCCAGCAGCCCCCGCCCGGGACGCCTGCAAGAGACCCAGTACTTC.

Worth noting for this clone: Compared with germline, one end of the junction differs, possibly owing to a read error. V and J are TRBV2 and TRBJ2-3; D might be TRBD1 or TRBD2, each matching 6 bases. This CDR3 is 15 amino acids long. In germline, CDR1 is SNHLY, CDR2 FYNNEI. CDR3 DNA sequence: TGTGCCAGCCATGGGGGGCAGGGTGGCACAAATACGCAGTATTTT. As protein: CASHGGQGGTNTQYF.

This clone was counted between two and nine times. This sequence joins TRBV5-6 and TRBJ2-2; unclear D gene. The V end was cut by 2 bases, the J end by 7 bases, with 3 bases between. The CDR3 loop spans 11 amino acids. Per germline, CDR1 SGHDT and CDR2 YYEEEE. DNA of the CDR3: TGTGCCAGCAGCTTCTACGGGGAGCTGTTTTTT. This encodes CASSFYGELFF. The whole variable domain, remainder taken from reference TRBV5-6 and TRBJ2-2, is DAGVTQSPTHLIKTRGQQVTLRCSPKSGHDTVSWYQQALGQGPQFIFQYYEEEERQRGNFPDRFSGHQFPNYSSELNVNALLLGDSALYLCASSFYGELFFGEGSRLTVL.

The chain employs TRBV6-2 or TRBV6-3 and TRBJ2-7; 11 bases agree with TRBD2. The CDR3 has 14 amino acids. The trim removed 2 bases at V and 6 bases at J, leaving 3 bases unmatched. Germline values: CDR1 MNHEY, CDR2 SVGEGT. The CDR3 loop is CASSYALAGGEQYF. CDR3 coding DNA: TGTGCCAGCAGTTACGCCCTAGCGGGGGGCGAGCAGTACTTC.

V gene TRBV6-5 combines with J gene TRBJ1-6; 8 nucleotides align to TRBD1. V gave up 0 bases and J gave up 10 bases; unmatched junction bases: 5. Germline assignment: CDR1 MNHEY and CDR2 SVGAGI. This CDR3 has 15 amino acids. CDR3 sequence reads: CASSYSTGVGSPLHF. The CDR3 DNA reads TGTGCCAGCAGTTACTCGACAGGGGTTGGCTCACCCCTCCACTTT.

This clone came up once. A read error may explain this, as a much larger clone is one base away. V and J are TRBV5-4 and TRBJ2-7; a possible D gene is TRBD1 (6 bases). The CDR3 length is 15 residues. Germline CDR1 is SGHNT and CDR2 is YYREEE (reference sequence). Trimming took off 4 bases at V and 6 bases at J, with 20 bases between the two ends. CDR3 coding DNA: TGTGCCAGCAGCCACGGGACAAGGCCAAAGCGCGAGCAGTACTTC. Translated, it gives CASSHGTRPKREQYF.

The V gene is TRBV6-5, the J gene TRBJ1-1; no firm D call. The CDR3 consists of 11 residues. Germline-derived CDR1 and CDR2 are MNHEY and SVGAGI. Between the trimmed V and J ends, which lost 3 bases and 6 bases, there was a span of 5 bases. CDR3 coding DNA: TGTGCCAGCAGTTATGGGGCTGAAGCTTTCTTT. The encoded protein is CASSYGAEAFF.

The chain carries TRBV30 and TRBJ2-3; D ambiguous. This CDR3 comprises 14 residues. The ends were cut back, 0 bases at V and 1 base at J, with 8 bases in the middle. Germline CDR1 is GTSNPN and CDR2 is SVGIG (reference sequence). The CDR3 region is CAWSVQTRTDTQYF. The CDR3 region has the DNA TGTGCCTGGAGTGTACAGACTCGCACAGATACGCAGTATTTT.

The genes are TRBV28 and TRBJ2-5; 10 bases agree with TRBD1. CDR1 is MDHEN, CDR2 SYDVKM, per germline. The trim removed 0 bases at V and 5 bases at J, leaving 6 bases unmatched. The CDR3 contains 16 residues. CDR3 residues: CASSLCLDRGGETQYF. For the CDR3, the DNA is TGTGCCAGCAGTTTATGCTTGGACAGGGGGGGGGAGACCCAGTACTTC.

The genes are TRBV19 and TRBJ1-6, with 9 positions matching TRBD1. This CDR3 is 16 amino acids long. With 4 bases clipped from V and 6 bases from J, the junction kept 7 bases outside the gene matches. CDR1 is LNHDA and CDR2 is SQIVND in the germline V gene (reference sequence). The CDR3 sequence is CASSTWTGAGNSPLHF. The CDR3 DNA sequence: TGTGCCAGTAGTACCTGGACAGGGGCGGGTAATTCACCCCTCCACTTT. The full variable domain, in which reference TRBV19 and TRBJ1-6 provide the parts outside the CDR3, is DGGITQSPKYLFRKEGQNVTLSCEQNLNHDAMYWYRQDPGQGLRLIYYSQIVNDFQKGDIAEGYSVSREKKESFPLTVTSAQKNPTAFYLCASSTWTGAGNSPLHFGNGTRLTVT.

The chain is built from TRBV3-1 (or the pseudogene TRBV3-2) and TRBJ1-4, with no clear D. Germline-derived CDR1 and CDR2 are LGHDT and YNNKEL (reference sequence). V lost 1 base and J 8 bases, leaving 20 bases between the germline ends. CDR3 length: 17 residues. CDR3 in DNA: TGTGCCAGCAGCCAAGTCCCATCGACCTTACCGAAAGAAAAACTGTTTTTT. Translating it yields CASSQVPSTLPKEKLFF.

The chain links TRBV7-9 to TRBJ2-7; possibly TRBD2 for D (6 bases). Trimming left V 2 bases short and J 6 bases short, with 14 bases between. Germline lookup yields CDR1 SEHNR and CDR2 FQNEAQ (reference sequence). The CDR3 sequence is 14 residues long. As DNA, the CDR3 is TGTGCCAGCAGCTTACAGGTCCACGGGGGCGAGCAGTACTTC. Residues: CASSLQVHGGEQYF.

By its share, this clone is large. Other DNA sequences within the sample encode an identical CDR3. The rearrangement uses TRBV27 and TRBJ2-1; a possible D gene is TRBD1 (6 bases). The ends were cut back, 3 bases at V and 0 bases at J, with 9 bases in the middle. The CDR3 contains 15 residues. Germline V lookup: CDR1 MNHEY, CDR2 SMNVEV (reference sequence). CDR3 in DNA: TGTGCCAGCAGTTTGGACAGCTCCTCCTACAATGAGCAGTTCTTC. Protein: CASSLDSSSYNEQFF.